These 8 T cell receptor beta chains originate from one sample sequenced in a study of shared clonotypes between healthy human individuals. TCRdb's table, derived via immunoSEQ multiplex PCR, lists solely in-frame clones and lacks some. Of about 800,000 clones in the sample, around 96% were seen once. Naive CD8 populations comprised CD45RO-negative cells positively selected for CCR7, excluding terminally differentiated effector memory CD45RA+ cells. Material for sequencing was naive CD8+ T cells sorted from blood. These receptors all stem from a man younger than 45 in good health.

The chain joins TRBV6-5 to TRBJ2-7; perhaps TRBD2 as D (5 bases). The CDR3 spans 14 residues. V lost 1 base to trimming and J lost 3 bases, with 10 bases between them. Germline V CDR1 and CDR2: MNHEY, SVGAGI. The CDR3 nucleotides are TGTGCCAGCAGTTACTTCCCGGGGAGCTACGAGCAGTACTTC. Amino acid sequence: CASSYFPGSYEQYF.

The chain carries TRBV29-1 and TRBJ2-1; 9 bases map to TRBD2. Trimming removed 3 bases from V and 2 bases from J; junction bases left unmatched: 2. There are 14 residues in the CDR3. CDR1 and CDR2 from the germline V gene are SQVTM and ANQGSEA. The CDR3 bases are TGCAGCGTTGAGACTAGCGGTACCTACAATGAGCAGTTCTTC. It yields the protein CSVETSGTYNEQFF.

This clone appeared a single time. The V call is TRBV28, the J call TRBJ1-5; a possible D gene is TRBD1 (6 bases). V lost 3 bases and J lost 1, with 19 bases in between. CDR1 is MDHEN and CDR2 is SYDVKM in the germline V gene. The CDR3 runs to 18 residues. CDR3 sequence reads: CASSLPPYRDGSNQPQHF. The CDR3 DNA sequence: TGTGCCAGCAGTTTGCCCCCATACAGGGACGGAAGCAATCAGCCCCAGCATTTT.

This rearrangement joins TRBV5-6 to TRBJ2-7; TRBD2 matches at 11 bases. J gave up 5 bases and V 4 bases, and 11 bases lay outside the gene matches. This CDR3 comprises 16 residues. Germline-derived CDR1 and CDR2 are SGHDT and YYEEEE. The CDR3 reads CASSHGTSGALHEQYF. The DNA for the CDR3 is TGTGCCAGCAGCCACGGGACTAGCGGCGCTCTCCACGAGCAGTACTTC.

The rearrangement links TRBV4-3 to TRBJ2-3; no definite D call. The germline V gene has CDR1 LGHNA and CDR2 YSLEER. Trimming pared 1 base from V and 6 bases from J, leaving 11 bases between. The CDR3 has 14 residues. Here the CDR3 reads CASSQGFPGDTQYF. CDR3 bases: TGCGCCAGCAGCCAAGGCTTTCCGGGCGATACGCAGTATTTT.

About this clone: This specimen includes other DNA sequences encoding the same CDR3. The CDR3, as DNA: TGTGCCAGCAGTGAAGGACGAGTACAAGAGACCCAGTACTTC. It specifies CASSEGRVQETQYF. The J gene is TRBJ2-5, the V gene TRBV2; no clear D. V was pared by 1 base and J by 2 bases, with 8 bases between. The CDR3 is 14 residues long. Germline-derived CDR1 and CDR2 are SNHLY and FYNNEI.

In its sample, this clone was seen once. This chain connects TRBV19 to TRBJ1-2, with 8 bases fitting TRBD1. The junction had 0 bases not matched to a gene; V was cut back by 3 bases and J by 3 bases. Germline lookup yields CDR1 LNHDA and CDR2 SQIVND (reference sequence). This CDR3 has 13 residues. The CDR3: CASSMTGDYGYTF. The CDR3 bases are TGTGCCAGTAGTATGACAGGGGACTATGGCTACACCTTC.

The chain recombines TRBV28 with TRBJ2-5; a possible D gene is TRBD1 (6 bases). The CDR3 covers 14 residues. V lost 8 bases, J lost 4 bases, and 17 bases lay in between. Germline-derived CDR1 and CDR2 are MDHEN and SYDVKM. CDR3 residues: CASADTGSRETQYF. In DNA form, the CDR3 reads TGTGCCAGCGCTGATACAGGGTCTCGAGAGACCCAGTACTTC.